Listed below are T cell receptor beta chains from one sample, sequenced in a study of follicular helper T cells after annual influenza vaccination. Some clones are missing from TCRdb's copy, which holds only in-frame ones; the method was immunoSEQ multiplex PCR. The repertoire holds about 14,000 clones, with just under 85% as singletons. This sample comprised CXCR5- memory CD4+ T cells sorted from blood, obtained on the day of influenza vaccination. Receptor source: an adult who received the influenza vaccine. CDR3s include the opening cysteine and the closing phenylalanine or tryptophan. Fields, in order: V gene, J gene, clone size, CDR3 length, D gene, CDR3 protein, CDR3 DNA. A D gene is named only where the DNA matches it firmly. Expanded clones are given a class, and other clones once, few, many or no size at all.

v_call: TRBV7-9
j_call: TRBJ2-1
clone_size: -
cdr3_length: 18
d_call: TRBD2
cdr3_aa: CASSHVTERGGRGNEQFF
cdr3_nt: TGTGCCAGCAGCCACGTTACCGAGCGGGGGGGCCGTGGGAATGAGCAGTTCTTC

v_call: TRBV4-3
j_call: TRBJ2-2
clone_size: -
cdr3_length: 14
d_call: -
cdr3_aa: CASSQSGLGGELFF
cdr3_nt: TGCGCCAGCAGCCAAAGCGGGTTGGGCGGGGAGCTGTTTTTT

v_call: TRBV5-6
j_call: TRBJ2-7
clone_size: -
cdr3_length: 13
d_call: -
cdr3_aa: CASRTNFRDGQYF
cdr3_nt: TGTGCCAGCAGAACAAACTTCCGGGACGGACAGTACTTC

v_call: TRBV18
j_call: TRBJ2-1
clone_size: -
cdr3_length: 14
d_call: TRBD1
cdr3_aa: CASSPTGVYNEQFF
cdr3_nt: TGTGCCAGCTCACCGACAGGGGTTTATAATGAGCAGTTCTTC

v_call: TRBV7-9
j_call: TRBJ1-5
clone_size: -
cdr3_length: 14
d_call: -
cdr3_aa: CASSETGSNQPQHF
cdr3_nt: TGTGCCAGCAGCGAAACGGGGAGCAATCAGCCCCAGCATTTT

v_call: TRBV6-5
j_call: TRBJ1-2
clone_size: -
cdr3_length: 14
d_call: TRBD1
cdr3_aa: CASIPDRDRTYYTF
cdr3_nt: TGTGCCAGCATTCCGGACCGGGACAGGACCTACTACACCTTC

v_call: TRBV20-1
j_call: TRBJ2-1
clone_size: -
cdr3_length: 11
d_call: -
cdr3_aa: CSAPFYNEQFF
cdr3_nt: TGCAGTGCTCCATTTTACAATGAGCAGTTCTTC

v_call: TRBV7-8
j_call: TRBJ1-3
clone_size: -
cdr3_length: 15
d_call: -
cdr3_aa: CASGHRAKGGNTIYF
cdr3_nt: TGTGCCAGCGGACACAGGGCAAAGGGGGGAAACACCATATATTTT

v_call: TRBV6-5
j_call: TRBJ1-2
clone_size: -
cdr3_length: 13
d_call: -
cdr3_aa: CASSRRQSYGYTF
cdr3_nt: TGTGCCAGCAGTAGGAGACAGAGCTATGGCTACACCTTC

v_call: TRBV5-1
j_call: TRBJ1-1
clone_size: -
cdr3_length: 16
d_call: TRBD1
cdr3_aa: CASSSDAYRGRTEAFF
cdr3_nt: TGCGCCAGCAGCTCCGATGCGTACAGGGGAAGGACTGAAGCTTTCTTT

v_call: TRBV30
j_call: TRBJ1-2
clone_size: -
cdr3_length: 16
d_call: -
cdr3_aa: CAWSSLGVRAGDGYTF
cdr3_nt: TGTGCCTGGAGTTCGCTCGGAGTAAGGGCAGGGGACGGCTACACCTTC

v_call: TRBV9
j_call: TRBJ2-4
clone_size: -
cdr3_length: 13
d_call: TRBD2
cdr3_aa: CASSVVIAGIQYF
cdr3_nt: TGTGCCAGCAGCGTAGTGATAGCGGGGATTCAGTACTTC

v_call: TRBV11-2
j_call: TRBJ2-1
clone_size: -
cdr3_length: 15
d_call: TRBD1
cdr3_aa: CASSSGTAFYNEQFF
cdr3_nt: TGTGCCAGCAGCTCCGGGACAGCCTTTTACAATGAGCAGTTCTTC

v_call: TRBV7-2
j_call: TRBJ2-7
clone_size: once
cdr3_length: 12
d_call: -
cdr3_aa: CASSLFSYEQYF
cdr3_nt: TGTGCCAGCAGCTTATTTTCCTACGAGCAGTACTTC

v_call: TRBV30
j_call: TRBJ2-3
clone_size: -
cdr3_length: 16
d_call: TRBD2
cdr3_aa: CAWGKGLAGGTDTQYF
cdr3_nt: TGTGCCTGGGGGAAAGGACTAGCGGGGGGCACAGATACGCAGTATTTT

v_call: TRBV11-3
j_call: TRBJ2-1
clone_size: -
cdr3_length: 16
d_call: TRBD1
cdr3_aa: CASSLQGQGGSNEQFF
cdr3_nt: TGTGCCAGCAGCCTCCAAGGACAGGGGGGTTCCAATGAGCAGTTCTTC

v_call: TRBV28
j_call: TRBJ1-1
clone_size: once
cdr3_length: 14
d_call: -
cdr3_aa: CASSLHRMNTEAFF
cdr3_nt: TGTGCCAGCAGCCTCCACAGAATGAACACTGAAGCTTTCTTT

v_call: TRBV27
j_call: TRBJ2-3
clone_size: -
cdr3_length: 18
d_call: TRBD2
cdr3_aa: CASSPKRPAGGGRDTQYF
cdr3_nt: TGTGCCAGCAGTCCAAAACGTCCGGCGGGGGGAGGGCGAGATACGCAGTATTTT

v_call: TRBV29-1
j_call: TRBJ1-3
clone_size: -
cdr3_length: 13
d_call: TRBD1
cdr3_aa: CSVRTGTGNTIYF
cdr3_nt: TGCAGCGTAAGGACAGGGACTGGAAACACCATATATTTT

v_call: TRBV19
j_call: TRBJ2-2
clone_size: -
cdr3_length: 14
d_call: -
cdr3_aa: CASSKKQGAGELFF
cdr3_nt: TGTGCCAGTAGTAAAAAACAGGGAGCCGGGGAGCTGTTTTTT

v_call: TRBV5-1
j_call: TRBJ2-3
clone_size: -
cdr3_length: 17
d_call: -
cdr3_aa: CASSLVAAAPRTDTQYF
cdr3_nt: TGCGCCAGCAGCTTGGTTGCCGCCGCGCCCCGCACAGATACGCAGTATTTT

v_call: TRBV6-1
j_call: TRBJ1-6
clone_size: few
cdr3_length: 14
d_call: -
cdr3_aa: CASTRRGWDSPLHF
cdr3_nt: TGTGCCAGCACCCGGAGGGGCTGGGATTCACCCCTCCACTTT

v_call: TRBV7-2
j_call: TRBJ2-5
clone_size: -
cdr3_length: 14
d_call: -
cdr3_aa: CASSLGDHQETQYF
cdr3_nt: TGTGCCAGCAGCTTAGGTGACCACCAAGAGACCCAGTACTTC

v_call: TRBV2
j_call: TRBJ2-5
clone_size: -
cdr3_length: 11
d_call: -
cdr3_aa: CASKQKETQYF
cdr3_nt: TGTGCCAGCAAACAGAAAGAGACCCAGTACTTC

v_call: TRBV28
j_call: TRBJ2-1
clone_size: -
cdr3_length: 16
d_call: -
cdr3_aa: CASSWTAVGIYNEQFF
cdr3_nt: TGTGCCAGCAGCTGGACCGCAGTAGGAATCTACAATGAGCAGTTCTTC

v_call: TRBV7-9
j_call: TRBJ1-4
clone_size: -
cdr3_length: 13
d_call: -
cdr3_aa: CASSLRQGEKLFF
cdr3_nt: TGTGCCAGCAGCTTGAGGCAGGGCGAAAAACTGTTTTTT

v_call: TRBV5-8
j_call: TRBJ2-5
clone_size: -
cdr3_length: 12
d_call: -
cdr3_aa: CASSLDRPAQYF
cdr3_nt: TGTGCCAGCAGCTTGGACAGGCCGGCCCAGTACTTC

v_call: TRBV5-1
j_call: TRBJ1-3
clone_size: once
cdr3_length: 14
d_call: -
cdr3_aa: CASSLGGSGDTIYF
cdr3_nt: TGCGCCAGCAGCTTGGGGGGGAGCGGTGACACCATATATTTT

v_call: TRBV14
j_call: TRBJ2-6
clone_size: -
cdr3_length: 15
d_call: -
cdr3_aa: CASSQGTSGANVLTF
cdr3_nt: TGTGCCAGCAGCCAAGGGACCTCTGGGGCCAACGTCCTGACTTTC

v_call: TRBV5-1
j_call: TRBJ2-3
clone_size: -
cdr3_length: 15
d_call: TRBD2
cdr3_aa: CASSPQTSGGVTQYF
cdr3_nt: TGCGCCAGCAGCCCCCAGACTAGCGGGGGGGTTACGCAGTATTTT

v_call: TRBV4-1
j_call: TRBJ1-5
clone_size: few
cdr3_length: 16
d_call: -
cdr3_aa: CASSQAQRYSNQPQHF
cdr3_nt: TGCGCCAGCAGCCAAGCCCAGAGGTATAGCAATCAGCCCCAGCATTTT

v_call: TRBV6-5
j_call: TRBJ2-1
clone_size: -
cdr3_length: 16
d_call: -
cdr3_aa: CASSYSHRVASNEQFF
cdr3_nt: TGTGCCAGCAGTTACTCGCACAGGGTGGCTTCAAATGAGCAGTTCTTC